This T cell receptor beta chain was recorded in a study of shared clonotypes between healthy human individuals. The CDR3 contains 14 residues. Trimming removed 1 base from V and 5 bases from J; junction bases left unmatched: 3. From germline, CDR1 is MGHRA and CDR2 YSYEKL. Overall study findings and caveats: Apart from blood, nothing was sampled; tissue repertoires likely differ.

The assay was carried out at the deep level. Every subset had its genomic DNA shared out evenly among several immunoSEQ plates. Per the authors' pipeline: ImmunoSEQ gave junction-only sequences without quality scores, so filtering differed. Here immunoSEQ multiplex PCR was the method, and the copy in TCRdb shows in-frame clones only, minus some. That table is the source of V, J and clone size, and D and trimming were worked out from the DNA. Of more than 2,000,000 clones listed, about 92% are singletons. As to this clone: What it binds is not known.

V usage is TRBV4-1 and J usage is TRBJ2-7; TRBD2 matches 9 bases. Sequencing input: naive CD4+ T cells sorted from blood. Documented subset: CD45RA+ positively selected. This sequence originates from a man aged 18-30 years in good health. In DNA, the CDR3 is TGCGCCAGCAGCCAAGGTATAGCGGGGGACGAGCAGTACTTC. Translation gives CASSQGIAGDEQYF.